The 2 T cell receptor beta chains given below trace back to one sample, sequenced in a study of T cells after yellow fever vaccination (dated by TCRdb to 2018 to 2020). The treatment or condition label for this specimen denotes: live attenuated yellow fever vaccine strain. The library was made by 5' RACE. The sequencer was an Illumina NovaSeq 6000. The public reads were quality trimmed at Q25 with fastp and then assembled into clones with MiXCR by TCRdb, keeping productive beta chains. When rows share a CDR3 protein, they turn into one entry using the most common DNA and genes. The sample table shows some 240,000 distinct CDR3 sequences, and more than 3% are seen once. 3.2% of the sample belongs to the ten largest clones. The sample consisted of CD4+ T cells sorted from PBMCs, taken 10 days after the yellow fever booster vaccination. These receptors came from a young man who received the YFV17D yellow fever vaccine.

This clonotype was observed a few times. As DNA, the CDR3 is TGTGCCAGCAGCAAGAAAAATGGGGAGGGGGGACAGAATCAGCCCCAGCATTTT. Amino acids: CASSKKNGEGGQNQPQHF. The V gene is TRBV21-1, the J gene TRBJ1-5; the tabulated D call, TRBD1, remains unverified against the DNA. TRBV21-1 is termed a pseudogene. CDR3 size: 18 residues.

In its sample, this clonotype was seen many times. The chain combines TRBV5-4 with TRBJ2-7; D might be TRBD1 or TRBD2, each matching 6 bases. The CDR3 is 12 amino acids. Trimming shortened V by 3 bases and J by 7 bases, and 11 bases separated the two germline ends. CDR1 is SGHNT and CDR2 is YYREEE in the germline V gene (reference sequence). The CDR3 DNA sequence: TGTGCCAGCAGCTACCCGGGGGCGGAGCAGTACGTC. Its protein product is CASSYPGAEQYV.